The 31 T cell receptor beta chains given below trace back to one sample, sequenced in a study of CD8 T cells in ankylosing spondylitis. Findings of the study overall: One TCR beta motif, made up of about 8 highly homologous variants, appeared characteristic of ankylosing spondylitis blood.

Antigens of these TCRs are unknown. TCRdb re-called the 5' RACE reads through MiXCR, storing one row per CDR3 protein. The repertoire includes about 800,000 distinct CDR3 sequences, about 12% of them detected once, and roughly 0.51% sits in the top ten. Sequences were obtained from blood, either unsorted or a sorted T cell fraction (not recorded which). The origin of the receptors is a male donor with ankylosing spondylitis.

This clonotype was seen at least ten times. The gene calls are TRBV20-1 and TRBJ2-5; no firm D call. Germline assignment: CDR1 DFQATT and CDR2 SNEGSKA (reference sequence). CDR3 length: 11 amino acids. CDR3 nucleotides: TGCAGGACCGAGTACCAAGAGACCCAGTACTTC. Its translation: CRTEYQETQYF.

This clonotype appeared a few times. The V and J genes are TRBV29-1 and TRBJ1-1; D is perhaps TRBD1 (5 bases). Trimming took off 5 bases at V and 4 bases at J, with 11 bases between the two ends. Germline V gene sequence: CDR1 SQVTM, CDR2 ANQGSEA. The CDR3 covers 12 residues. The CDR3 DNA reads as TGCAGCGTTAATGGGGCGACCACTGAAGCTTTCTTT. The encoded protein is CSVNGATTEAFF.

The chain combines TRBV6-1 with TRBJ2-7; maybe TRBD2 (5 bases). V was cut by 6 bases and J by 3 bases, with 15 bases left in between. This CDR3 comprises 14 residues. Germline assignment: CDR1 MNHNS and CDR2 SASEGT. Written as DNA, the CDR3 is TGTGCCAGCAGCCTGGCCAGAGACTACTACGAGCAGTACTTC. The encoded protein is CASSLARDYYEQYF.

The CDR3 here is CASSSHGLVGGEQYF. The CDR3 DNA reads as TGTGCCAGCAGTTCCCATGGTTTAGTCGGGGGCGAGCAGTACTTC. The chain joins TRBV6-5 to TRBJ2-7; tentatively, D is TRBD2 (6 bases). The V gene's germline CDR1 is MNHEY and CDR2 SVGAGI. Trimming shortened V by 4 bases and J by 6 bases, and 19 bases separated the two germline ends. This CDR3 is 15 amino acids long.

The rearrangement uses TRBV19 and TRBJ2-7; D not certain. Trimming shortened V by 1 base and J by 2 bases, and 9 bases separated the two germline ends. Germline CDR1 is LNHDA and CDR2 is SQIVND (reference sequence). This CDR3 contains 14 residues. CDR3 DNA sequence: TGTGCCAGTAGTATAGCCTTCGCGGCCTACGAGCAGTACTTC. This encodes CASSIAFAAYEQYF.

V gene TRBV20-1 combines with J gene TRBJ2-6, with D possibly matching TRBD1 (6 bases). Trimming removed 5 bases from V and 4 bases from J, with 12 bases in between. There are 14 residues in the CDR3. Germline CDR1 and CDR2: DFQATT and SNEGSKA (reference sequence). The DNA of the CDR3 is TGCAGTGCTTACAGGGTTCCCGGGGCCAACGTCCTGACTTTC. Amino acids: CSAYRVPGANVLTF.

This rearrangement joins TRBV7-6 to TRBJ2-7, with a tentative D call TRBD1 (5 bases). The ends were cut back, 3 bases at V and 0 bases at J, with 12 bases in the middle. Germline loops: CDR1 SGHVS, CDR2 FNYEAQ. The CDR3 has 15 amino acids. CDR3: CASSFLDIGSYEQYF. DNA of the CDR3: TGTGCCAGCAGCTTCCTGGACATCGGCTCCTACGAGCAGTACTTC.

A word on this clonotype: This sequence may be a read error, since a much larger clone differs from it by one base. The chain carries TRBV10-3 and TRBJ2-5; D is undetermined. The CDR3 consists of 12 residues. CDR1 is ENHRY and CDR2 is SYGVKD in the germline V gene. V shed 0 bases and J shed 4 bases, with 3 bases lying between them. In DNA form, the CDR3 reads TGTGCCATCAGTGAGTCGGCAGAGACCCAGTACTTC. Protein sequence: CAISESAETQYF.

This clonotype was seen more than once but under ten times. The CDR3 DNA reads TGTGCCAGCGCTACCGGGACAGGGAGTAGCTACGAGCAGTACTTC. Translating gives CASATGTGSSYEQYF. The gene calls are TRBV6-2 or TRBV6-3 and TRBJ2-7; TRBD1 matches 9 bases. Losses at the gene ends were 8 bases for V and 3 bases for J; bases not matched to a gene: 11. Germline lookup yields CDR1 MNHEY and CDR2 SVGEGT. CDR3 length equals 15 residues.

The gene calls are TRBV7-2 and TRBJ2-1; TRBD1 matches 7 bases. J lost 4 bases, V lost 6 bases, and 6 bases had no gene match. In germline, CDR1 is SGHTA, CDR2 FQGNSA. This CDR3 has 14 amino acids. Here the CDR3 reads CASRYGTVYNEQFF. Here the CDR3 DNA reads TGTGCCAGCAGGTACGGGACAGTTTACAATGAGCAGTTCTTC.

This clonotype appeared a few times. The V call is TRBV5-6, the J call TRBJ2-7; D is possibly TRBD1 (7 bases). CDR1 is SGHDT and CDR2 is YYEEEE in the germline V gene. The germline V and J ends were trimmed by 1 base and 5 bases, with 16 bases remaining between them. This CDR3 contains 15 residues. The CDR3 region is CASSLSGRGANEQYF. In nucleotides, the CDR3 is TGTGCCAGCAGCTTGTCGGGCAGGGGGGCCAACGAGCAGTACTTC.

This clonotype was counted ten times or more. This rearrangement joins TRBV4-3 to TRBJ2-7; D might be TRBD2 (6 bases). This CDR3 contains 12 residues. In germline, CDR1 is LGHNA, CDR2 YSLEER. Trimming cost V 1 base and J 5 bases, with 6 bases left between them. The CDR3 loop is CASSQGGDEQYF. As DNA, the CDR3 is TGCGCCAGCAGCCAAGGGGGGGACGAGCAGTACTTC.

This clonotype has just a few counts. Germline is not matched at one junction end, which may reflect a read error. The gene calls are TRBV18 and TRBJ1-4, with no clear D. Germline CDR1 KGHSH, CDR2 LQKENI. The CDR3 is 15 amino acids. CDR3 sequence (DNA): TGTGCCAGCACACCAGGAGAACGGCTTAATGAAAAACTGTTTTTT. Protein: CASTPGERLNEKLFF.

This clonotype occurred many times. V gene TRBV20-1 combines with J gene TRBJ2-3; D assignment may be TRBD1 or TRBD2 (5 bases each). The V gene's germline CDR1 is DFQATT and CDR2 SNEGSKA (reference sequence). The CDR3 totals 14 residues. V was trimmed by 1 base and J by 1 base, leaving 9 bases between them. This CDR3 is CSARGGSGTDTQYF. The CDR3 region has the DNA TGCAGTGCTAGAGGGGGGAGCGGCACAGATACGCAGTATTTT.

This clonotype was counted a few times. V usage is TRBV5-1 and J usage is TRBJ2-5; 13 positions agree with TRBD2. Germline V gene data show CDR1 as SGHRS and CDR2 as YFSETQ. The V segment lost 3 bases and the J segment 5 bases; nucleotides outside the gene matches: 4. The CDR3 spans 15 residues. As DNA, the CDR3 is TGCGCCAGCAGCTGGACTAGCGGGAGCGGTGAGACCCAGTACTTC. Its protein product is CASSWTSGSGETQYF.

This clonotype has more than one count but fewer than ten. The chain couples TRBV20-1 to TRBJ2-1, with D perhaps assigned TRBD1 or TRBD2 (5 bases each). V lost 1 base to trimming and J lost 2 bases, with 9 bases between them. CDR3 length: 14 residues. Germline CDR1 is DFQATT and CDR2 is SNEGSKA (reference sequence). For the CDR3, the DNA is TGCAGTGCTAGAGCGGGACCTACCTACAATGAGCAGTTCTTC. Amino acid sequence: CSARAGPTYNEQFF.

This clonotype was recorded a few times. This rearrangement joins TRBV5-1 to TRBJ1-1; D unresolved. CDR1 is SGHRS, CDR2 YFSETQ, per germline. This CDR3 region has 16 residues. V lost 6 bases and J lost 3, with 21 bases in between. The DNA for the CDR3 is TGCGCCAGCACCTCCAGGTCGGCCCTCGAGGACACTGAAGCTTTCTTT. It codes for CASTSRSALEDTEAFF.

This clonotype was seen only a few times. The chain employs TRBV7-8 and TRBJ2-3; tentative D call: TRBD2 (5 bases). Germline V gene sequence: CDR1 SGHVS, CDR2 FQNEAQ. The CDR3 runs to 15 residues. Trimming removed 5 bases at V and 6 bases at J, with 18 bases between. CDR3 bases: TGTGCCAGCAGCCAGAGGCCGGACTCTAGGGATACGCAGTATTTT. Translated, it gives CASSQRPDSRDTQYF.

There are a few counts of this clonotype. V gene TRBV10-3 combines with J gene TRBJ1-2; 9 nucleotides align to TRBD1. Germline V gene sequence: CDR1 ENHRY, CDR2 SYGVKD. This CDR3 contains 13 residues. The ends lost 6 bases at V and 8 bases at J; junction bases unmatched: 7. The CDR3 sequence: CAISGQGKGGYTF. The CDR3 DNA sequence: TGTGCCATCAGCGGACAGGGGAAGGGGGGCTACACCTTC.

This clonotype was seen a few times. The chain joins TRBV6-6 to TRBJ1-2; TRBD1 agrees at 8 bases. Germline V lookup: CDR1 MNHNY, CDR2 SVGAGI (reference sequence). The CDR3 extends over 12 amino acids. V was clipped by 5 bases and J by 8 bases; unmatched bases: 4. CDR3 region: CASSPGGEGYTF. In DNA, the CDR3 is TGTGCCAGCAGTCCAGGGGGCGAAGGCTACACCTTC.

This clonotype was picked up many times. The chain combines TRBV12-3 or TRBV12-4 with TRBJ2-2; TRBD2 is a possible D gene (5 bases). CDR3 length: 15 amino acids. Trimming stripped 6 bases from V and 7 bases from J, with 18 bases between. CDR3 region: CASSLSSLRGGELFF. In nucleotides, the CDR3 is TGTGCCAGCAGCCTGTCGTCTCTCCGGGGCGGGGAGCTGTTTTTT.

This clonotype was counted ten times or more. The V call is TRBV5-1, the J call TRBJ1-2; 9 bases are a match to TRBD1. Per the germline V gene, CDR1 is SGHRS and CDR2 is YFSETQ. V lost 0 bases to trimming and J lost 10 bases; unmatched junction nucleotides: 16. The CDR3 consists of 17 residues. This CDR3 is CASSLVGDGTGRSAYTF. The CDR3 region has the DNA TGCGCCAGCAGCTTGGTTGGGGACGGGACAGGGAGATCGGCCTACACCTTC.

The sample holds a few counts of this clonotype. The J gene is TRBJ1-2, the V gene TRBV12-3 or TRBV12-4, with D maybe TRBD1 (5 bases). The CDR3 loop spans 17 amino acids. Trimming removed 6 bases from V and 4 bases from J, with 24 bases in between. CDR3 coding DNA: TGTGCCAGCAGGGATCTATCGGGGCCCCAGGCCACCTATGGCTACACCTTC. Translated, it gives CASRDLSGPQATYGYTF.

About this clonotype itself: A single base separates this from a much larger clone, so it may be a read error. The chain combines TRBV10-3 with TRBJ2-5, with 7 bases matching TRBD2. Germline V CDR1 and CDR2: ENHRY, SYGVKD. The CDR3 runs to 14 residues. The CDR3 is CGISEWGGQETQYF. Written as DNA, the CDR3 is TGTGGCATCAGTGAGTGGGGGGGCCAAGAGACCCAGTACTTC.

This clonotype was picked up a small number of times. The CDR3 nucleotides are TGCAGCGTTAGTAGGAATCTTGGCACTGAAGCTTTCTTT. This codes for CSVSRNLGTEAFF. The chain recombines TRBV29-1 with TRBJ1-1; D call uncertain. There are 13 residues in the CDR3. CDR1 and CDR2 (germline): SQVTM, ANQGSEA. V lost 5 bases and J lost 4, with 14 bases in between. The variable domain in full, with the rest retrieved from reference TRBV29-1 and TRBJ1-1, is SAVISQKPSRDICQRGTSLTIQCQVDSQVTMMFWYRQQPGQSLTLIATANQGSEATYESGFVIDKFPISRPNLTFSTLTVSNMSPEDSSIYLCSVSRNLGTEAFFGQGTRLTVV.

This clonotype occurred a few times. This chain joins TRBV20-1 and TRBJ1-5; the match to TRBD1 covers 8 bases. The V gene end was trimmed by 0 bases and the J gene end by 6 bases; junction bases not matched to a gene: 10. The germline CDR1 and CDR2 sequences are DFQATT and SNEGSKA (reference sequence). The CDR3 contains 16 residues. CDR3 coding DNA: TGCAGTGCTAGAGATCGGAGACAGGGGTTCAGTCAGCCCCAGCATTTT. It is translated as CSARDRRQGFSQPQHF.

This clonotype was observed many times. The CDR3 loop reads CASANGLAGYNEQFF. The CDR3 region has the DNA TGTGCCAGCGCTAATGGACTAGCGGGCTACAATGAGCAGTTCTTC. The chain combines TRBV27 with TRBJ2-1; 11 nucleotides agree with TRBD2. Germline V gene lookup returns CDR1 MNHEY and CDR2 SMNVEV (reference sequence). There are 15 residues in the CDR3. V gave up 8 bases and J gave up 3 bases; unmatched junction bases: 6.

Comments on this clonotype: At one end, the junction sequence differs from germline, possibly due to a read error. The genes are TRBV5-1 and TRBJ2-7; 8 positions match TRBD2. Per the germline V gene, CDR1 is SGHRS and CDR2 is YFSETQ. CDR3 length: 14 residues. The CDR3 nucleotides read TGCGCCAGCAGTCCCGGGACTAGTCGGGACGAGCAGTGCTTC. Encoded protein: CASSPGTSRDEQCF.

The chain is built from TRBV24-1 and TRBJ2-2; D gene ambiguous. The CDR3 sequence is 15 residues long. The germline V gene encodes CDR1 KGHDR and CDR2 SFDVKD. Trimming removed 1 base at V and 1 base at J, with 6 bases between. The DNA for the CDR3 is TGTGCCACCAGTGATTTTTCGCGGAACACCGGGGAGCTGTTTTTT. Translation gives CATSDFSRNTGELFF.

The genes are TRBV20-1 and TRBJ2-7; TRBD2 aligns across 11 bases. J gave up 6 bases and V 0 bases, and 7 bases lay outside the gene matches. The CDR3 consists of 15 residues. The V gene's germline CDR1 is DFQATT and CDR2 SNEGSKA (reference sequence). CDR3 in amino acids: CSARDVGLAGGEQYF. In DNA, the CDR3 is TGCAGTGCTAGAGATGTAGGGCTAGCGGGAGGCGAGCAGTACTTC.

This clonotype has more than one count but fewer than ten. The chain recombines TRBV7-2 with TRBJ2-3; D gene unclear. V dropped 1 base and J dropped 5 bases, with 10 bases sitting between them. CDR3 size: 14 residues. Germline V gives CDR1 SGHTA, CDR2 FQGNSA. CDR3 nucleotides: TGTGCCAGCAGCTTAGATCCGGGCAGAGATACGCAGTATTTT. This gives the protein CASSLDPGRDTQYF.